This TCR beta chain was identified during a study of CD8 T cells in ankylosing spondylitis. Study-wide points: As for the disease-linked clones, they showed a CD8+ phenotype and occurred at relatively low frequencies in peripheral blood. Some of the motif variants had earlier been found in reactive arthritis patients' fluid and blood. Ankylosing spondylitis blood appeared to carry a characteristic TCR beta motif of fewer than 10 highly homologous variants.

This clonotype has at least ten counts. Its target is unknown. Trimming took off 4 bases at V and 2 bases at J, with 18 bases between the two ends. In germline, CDR1 is MNHEY, CDR2 SMNVEV (reference sequence). The CDR3 sequence is 17 residues long. Scientists made TCR beta libraries using quantitative 5'-RACE with molecular barcodes. TCRdb independently ran MiXCR on the 5' RACE reads; one entry per CDR3 protein. The sample gives around 770,000 distinct CDR3 sequences, 12% of which show up once; less than 0.65% is in the top ten. Sequencing was performed on blood, either unsorted or a sorted T cell fraction (not recorded which). V gene TRBV27 combines with J gene TRBJ2-4, with D possibly being TRBD1 or TRBD2 (5 bases each). This receptor was obtained from a male donor with ankylosing spondylitis. In nucleotides, the CDR3 is TGTGCCAGCAGTTCGTGGGGGTTGAGAAGAACCAAAAACATTCAGTACTTC. This sequence encodes CASSSWGLRRTKNIQYF.